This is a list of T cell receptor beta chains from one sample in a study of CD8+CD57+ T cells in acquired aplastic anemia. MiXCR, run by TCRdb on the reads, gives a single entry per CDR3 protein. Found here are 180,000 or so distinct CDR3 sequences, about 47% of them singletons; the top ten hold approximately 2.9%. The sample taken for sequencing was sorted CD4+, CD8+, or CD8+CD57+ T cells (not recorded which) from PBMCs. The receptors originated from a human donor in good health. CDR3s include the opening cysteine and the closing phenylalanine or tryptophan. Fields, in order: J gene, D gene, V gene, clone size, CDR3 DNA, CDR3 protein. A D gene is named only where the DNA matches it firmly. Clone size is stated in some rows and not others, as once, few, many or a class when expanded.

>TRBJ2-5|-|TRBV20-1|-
TGCAGTGCTAGAGGGGGGCAAGGGTTTCAAGAGACCCAGTACTTC
CSARGGQGFQETQYF
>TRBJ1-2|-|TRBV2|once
TGTGCCAGCAACCAGGGAAGGGGGAACTATGGCTACACCTTC
CASNQGRGNYGYTF
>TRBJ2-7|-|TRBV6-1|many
TGTGCCAGCGGGGAAAACGAGCAGTACTTC
CASGENEQYF
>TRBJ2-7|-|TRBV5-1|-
TGCGCCAGCAGCTTGAGTTTGGGACCCCCAACCACGCAGTACTTC
CASSLSLGPPTTQYF
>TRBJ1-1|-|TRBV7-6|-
TGTGCCAGCTCACCAGGAACCGGGACGGCGAACACTGAAGCTTTCTTT
CASSPGTGTANTEAFF
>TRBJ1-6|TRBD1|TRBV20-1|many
TGCAGTGCTAGAGACCGGGACAGGGAAAGTTCACCCCTCCACTTT
CSARDRDRESSPLHF
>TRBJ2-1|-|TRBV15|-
TGTGCCACCAGCAGAGATGGTTATGCGGTCTCCTACAATGAGCAGTTCTTC
CATSRDGYAVSYNEQFF
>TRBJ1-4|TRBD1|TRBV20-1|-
TGCAGTGCTCTACAGGGGGGGGAAAAACTGTTTTTT
CSALQGGEKLFF
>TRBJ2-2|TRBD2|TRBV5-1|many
TGCGCCAGCAGCTTGGCCGGGACTAATGCCGGGGAGCTGTTTTTT
CASSLAGTNAGELFF
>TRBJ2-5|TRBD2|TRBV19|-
TGTGCCAGTAGTATCCATAGCGGGATAGGACAAGAGACCCAGTACTTC
CASSIHSGIGQETQYF
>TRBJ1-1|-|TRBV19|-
TGTGCCAGTACAGAGGGCAGGGGTACTGAAGCTTTCTTT
CASTEGRGTEAFF
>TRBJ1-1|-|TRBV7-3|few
TGTGCCAGCAGCTTAATGGGGACATTTGAAGCTTTCTTT
CASSLMGTFEAFF
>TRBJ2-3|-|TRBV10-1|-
TGCGCCAGCAAAAGTGGCCCCCGACTAGAAGATACGCAGTATTTT
CASKSGPRLEDTQYF
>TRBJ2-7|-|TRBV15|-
TGTGCCACCAGCGGCCGAGGCACATCATACGAGCAGTACTTC
CATSGRGTSYEQYF
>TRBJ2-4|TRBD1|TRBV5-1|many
TGCGCCAGCCGATCATCGGGGCAGGGGGCGAACATTCAGTACTTC
CASRSSGQGANIQYF
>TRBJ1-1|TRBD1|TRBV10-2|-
TGCGCCAGCAGTGGACAGGGGATGACTGAAGCTTTCTTT
CASSGQGMTEAFF
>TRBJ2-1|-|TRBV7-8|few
TGTGCCAGCAGCCGACAGGCAAATGAGCAGTTCTTC
CASSRQANEQFF
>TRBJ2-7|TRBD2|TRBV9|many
TGTGCCAGCAGCGTGGGGACTAGCGGGAGATGGGACGAGCAGTACTTC
CASSVGTSGRWDEQYF